Detailed here is one T cell receptor beta chain. These data come from a study of shared clonotypes between healthy human individuals. Assay: immunoSEQ multiplex PCR; the TCRdb copy retains only in-frame clones and omits some. Of about 590,000 clones listed, around 95% are singletons. CDR1 SGHDN and CDR2 FVKESK come from the germline V gene. The CDR3 runs 14 residues. With V trimmed by 2 bases and J by 7 bases, 5 bases remained unmatched. Naive CD8 cells were CD45RO-negative, positively selected for CCR7, excluding terminally differentiated effector memory CD45RA+ cells. The sample consisted of naive CD8+ T cells sorted from blood. The clonotype was recovered from a woman in her thirties in good health. The V gene is TRBV14, the J gene TRBJ1-5; 7 bases agree with TRBD1. CDR3 nucleotides: TGTGCCAGCAGCCAAACAGGGGCGGTACAGCCCCAGCATTTT. Its translation is CASSQTGAVQPQHF.